The next 29 T cell receptor beta chains were all read from a single sample in a study of cytomegalovirus exposure and HLA in healthy donors (dated by TCRdb to 2017 to 2019). Library construction relied on the immunoSEQ multiplex PCR assay. The multiplex PCR relied on a mix of 60 forward primers for TCR Vbeta segments and 13 reverse primers for TCR Jbeta segments. As stored in TCRdb, this immuneACCESS dataset retains in-frame rearrangements with V and J assigned. A fraction of the clones does not appear; measured against another copy, unresolved V genes explain less than half of the discrepancy, and the remainder lacks a known reason. For this sample the table gives 100,000 to 150,000 clones, of which about 74% were detected only once. 4% to 4.5% of the sample goes to the ten largest clones. The sample consisted of PBMCs. These receptors all stem from a woman between 50 and 59 years old in good health and CMV-seropositive.

The rearrangement joins TRBV19 to TRBJ1-1; D possibly corresponds to TRBD1 (5 bases). The germline V and J ends were trimmed by 4 bases and 5 bases, with 11 bases remaining between them. CDR3 length: 13 amino acids. The V gene's germline CDR1 is LNHDA and CDR2 SQIVND (reference sequence). The CDR3: CASSTQEGTEAFF. CDR3 in DNA: TGTGCCAGTAGTACACAGGAGGGGACTGAAGCTTTCTTT.

This clone was counted between two and nine times. The DNA for the CDR3 is TGTGCCAGCAGTTTAATCGCCAGCGGTGGAAACACCATATATTTT. This sequence encodes CASSLIASGGNTIYF. The chain couples TRBV28 to TRBJ1-3; D is ambiguous. Germline V lookup: CDR1 MDHEN, CDR2 SYDVKM. The germline V and J ends were trimmed by 2 bases and 3 bases, with 11 bases remaining between them. The length of the CDR3 is 15 residues.

The sample holds a few counts of this clone. The chain joins TRBV15 to TRBJ1-3; D is ambiguous. The ends were cut back, 2 bases at V and 0 bases at J, with 8 bases in the middle. The CDR3 runs 15 residues. Germline CDR1 and CDR2: LNHNV and YYDKDF (reference sequence). The DNA for the CDR3 is TGTGCCACCAGCAGATCGCAGGTCTCTGGAAACACCATATATTTT. Protein sequence: CATSRSQVSGNTIYF.

This sequence joins TRBV7-2 and TRBJ1-3; 7 bases map to TRBD1. Germline V gives CDR1 SGHTA, CDR2 FQGNSA. CDR3 length equals 16 residues. The J segment lost 0 bases and the V segment lost 3 bases, leaving 5 bases of the junction unmatched. The chain's CDR3 is CASSLTGTDSGNTIYF. In DNA form, the CDR3 reads TGTGCCAGCAGCTTGACCGGGACAGACTCTGGAAACACCATATATTTT.

The chain links TRBV5-5 to TRBJ2-5; 7 nucleotides line up with TRBD1. CDR1 is SGHKS and CDR2 is YYEKEE in the germline V gene (reference sequence). The CDR3 has 13 amino acids. Losses at the gene ends were 2 bases for V and 5 bases for J; bases not matched to a gene: 3. The CDR3 nucleotides are TGTGCCAGCAGCTTCAGGGGGTCGGAGACCCAGTACTTC. As protein: CASSFRGSETQYF.

The rearrangement links TRBV19 to TRBJ1-6; the D gene is possibly TRBD1 (6 bases). V lost 3 bases, J lost 6 bases, and 12 bases lay in between. Per germline, CDR1 LNHDA and CDR2 SQIVND (reference sequence). This CDR3 has 15 amino acids. CDR3 DNA sequence: TGTGCCAGTAGTATCCGGACAGACACTAATTCACCCCTCCACTTT. It translates to CASSIRTDTNSPLHF.

J is TRBJ2-2 and V is TRBV4-1; 8 nucleotides align to TRBD1. Germline V gene sequence: CDR1 MGHRA, CDR2 YSYEKL. The CDR3 is made up of 15 amino acids. V was pared by 5 bases and J by 3 bases, with 5 bases of the junction left unmatched. For the CDR3, the DNA is TGCGCCAGCAGCGAGGAGGACAGGGACACCGGGGAGCTGTTTTTT. The encoded protein is CASSEEDRDTGELFF.

The chain couples TRBV28 to TRBJ1-5; the D is unclear. The V and J ends lost 8 bases and 0 bases respectively, with 5 bases between them. CDR3 length: 12 amino acids. The germline V gene encodes CDR1 MDHEN and CDR2 SYDVKM. The CDR3 bases are TGTGCCAGCTTTTATAGCAATCAGCCCCAGCATTTT. This codes for CASFYSNQPQHF.

The chain is built from TRBV2 and TRBJ1-6, with TRBD1 identical over 7 bases. The CDR3 contains 14 residues. V gave up 7 bases and J gave up 7 bases; unmatched junction bases: 7. Germline V gene sequence: CDR1 SNHLY, CDR2 FYNNEI. The CDR3 region is CASIGGQINSPLHF. In DNA form, the CDR3 reads TGTGCCAGCATAGGGGGACAGATAAATTCACCCCTCCACTTT.

This clone was picked up many times. The chain employs TRBV14 and TRBJ1-3; 7 nucleotides line up with TRBD1. Trimming took 9 bases from V and 2 from J; bases not matched to a gene: 7. The CDR3 runs 14 residues. CDR1 is SGHDN, CDR2 FVKESK, per germline. The chain's CDR3 is CASKPGTAGNTIYF. CDR3 DNA: TGTGCCAGTAAGCCCGGGACAGCTGGAAACACCATATATTTT.

The CDR3 DNA follows: TGTGCCAGCTCACCCGCCCCGGGACAGGGGAAGAGCTACACCTTC. The encoded protein is CASSPAPGQGKSYTF. The rearrangement joins TRBV18 to TRBJ1-2; TRBD1 matches 10 bases. The CDR3 length is 15 residues. The germline V gene encodes CDR1 KGHSH and CDR2 LQKENI. J was trimmed by 9 bases and V by 3 bases; bases with no gene match: 10. Full variable domain (remainder filled in from reference TRBV18 and TRBJ1-2): NAGVMQNPRHLVRRRGQEARLRCSPMKGHSHVYWYRQLPEEGLKFMVYLQKENIIDESGMPKERFSAEFPKEGPSILRIQQVVRGDSAAYFCASSPAPGQGKSYTFGSGTRLTVV.

The J gene is TRBJ2-5, the V gene TRBV10-3; possible D gene TRBD2, 6 bases. From germline, CDR1 is ENHRY and CDR2 SYGVKD. The V end lost 4 bases, the J end lost 1 base, and 13 bases lay between the germline ends. The CDR3 has 15 amino acids. As DNA, the CDR3 is TGTGCCATCAGTGCCGCCGGGACTTTCCAAGAGACCCAGTACTTC. This encodes CAISAAGTFQETQYF.

The rearrangement uses TRBV27 and TRBJ1-5, with D perhaps matching TRBD1 (5 bases). Germline V CDR1 and CDR2: MNHEY, SMNVEV (reference sequence). V lost 1 base, J lost 9 bases, and 13 bases lay in between. The CDR3 contains 14 residues. CDR3 loop: CASSLLAGPGPQHF. The CDR3 DNA follows: TGTGCCAGCAGTTTATTAGCGGGGCCGGGGCCCCAGCATTTT.

This clone was recorded only once. V usage is TRBV4-1 and J usage is TRBJ1-6; possibly TRBD1 for D (5 bases). Trimming left V 0 bases short and J 10 bases short, with 19 bases between. The CDR3 sequence is 17 residues long. Germline values: CDR1 MGHRA, CDR2 YSYEKL. CDR3 nucleotides: TGCGCCAGCAGCCAAGATACCCGCTTCAATTCAGGGTCACCCCTCCACTTT. This gives the protein CASSQDTRFNSGSPLHF.

The V gene is TRBV6-1, the J gene TRBJ1-2; no firm D call. V shed 2 bases and J shed 5 bases, with 6 bases lying between them. Germline-derived CDR1 and CDR2 are MNHNS and SASEGT. This CDR3 has 12 amino acids. CDR3 residues: CASSERDYGYTF. The CDR3 DNA reads TGTGCCAGCAGTGAACGGGATTATGGCTACACCTTC.

The V gene is TRBV5-1, the J gene TRBJ1-4; D is possibly TRBD1 (6 bases). Deletions cut 4 bases from V and 4 bases from J, with 11 bases between. The CDR3 has 14 amino acids. In germline, CDR1 is SGHRS, CDR2 YFSETQ. The CDR3 is CASSPGQDNEKLFF. CDR3 bases: TGCGCCAGCAGCCCGGGACAAGATAATGAAAAACTGTTTTTT.

The rearrangement uses TRBV28 and TRBJ1-4; TRBD1 aligns across 8 bases. Germline loops: CDR1 MDHEN, CDR2 SYDVKM. This CDR3 is 15 amino acids long. With 5 bases clipped from V and 6 bases from J, the junction kept 8 bases outside the gene matches. CDR3 in amino acids: CASSLIGQGDEKLFF. Here the CDR3 DNA reads TGTGCCAGCAGTCTAATAGGACAGGGAGATGAAAAACTGTTTTTT.

The chain has TRBV27 and TRBJ1-5, with 7 bases lining up with TRBD1. The CDR3 loop spans 15 amino acids. CDR1 is MNHEY, CDR2 SMNVEV, per germline (reference sequence). J lost 2 bases, V lost 6 bases, and 7 bases had no gene match. CDR3 in DNA: TGTGCCAGCAGGCCACGGGGGACAGGCAATCAGCCCCAGCATTTT. It codes for CASRPRGTGNQPQHF.

The chain carries TRBV10-2 and TRBJ1-5; D might be TRBD1 (6 bases). The length of the CDR3 is 13 residues. The germline CDR1 and CDR2 sequences are WSHSY and SAAADI. The V and J ends lost 7 bases and 4 bases respectively, with 11 bases between them. CDR3 region: CASTDRWNQPQHF. The CDR3 DNA follows: TGCGCCAGCACTGACAGGTGGAATCAGCCCCAGCATTTT.

This clone was found a few times. The chain has TRBV6-5 and TRBJ1-1, with 9 bases identical to TRBD1. V lost 6 bases to trimming and J lost 2 bases; unmatched junction nucleotides: 7. CDR3 size: 15 residues. The germline gives CDR1 MNHEY, CDR2 SVGAGI. Here the CDR3 reads CASRKQGAINTEAFF. DNA of the CDR3: TGTGCCAGCAGGAAACAGGGGGCGATCAACACTGAAGCTTTCTTT.

Only a few counts were recorded for this clone. The V and J genes are TRBV19 and TRBJ2-5; unclear D gene. Germline CDR1 reads LNHDA; CDR2 reads SQIVND (reference sequence). V was shortened by 3 bases and J by 5 bases, with 10 bases between the two germline ends. The CDR3 sequence is 13 residues long. The CDR3 spells CASSILLRETQYF. CDR3 bases: TGTGCCAGTAGTATTCTCCTTCGGGAGACCCAGTACTTC.

The chain recombines TRBV2 with TRBJ1-3; D uncertain. V was clipped by 4 bases and J by 0 bases, with 10 bases between them. Germline CDR1 SNHLY, CDR2 FYNNEI. This CDR3 has 15 amino acids. The CDR3 DNA follows: TGTGCCAGCAGTGTAGAGGGCCTCTCTGGAAACACCATATATTTT. It encodes CASSVEGLSGNTIYF.

This chain connects TRBV7-9 to TRBJ2-2; 10 bases map to TRBD1. CDR1 is SEHNR, CDR2 FQNEAQ, per germline (reference sequence). This CDR3 contains 17 residues. J was trimmed by 3 bases and V by 0 bases; bases with no gene match: 4. The CDR3 spells CASSLAAGTGDTGELFF. The DNA for the CDR3 is TGTGCCAGCAGCTTAGCCGCCGGGACAGGGGACACCGGGGAGCTGTTTTTT.

The rearrangement links TRBV15 to TRBJ1-5; maybe TRBD1 (5 bases). Trimming cost V 1 base and J 1 base, with 5 bases left between them. The germline V gene has CDR1 LNHNV and CDR2 YYDKDF (reference sequence). CDR3 length equals 14 residues. The CDR3 bases are TGTGCCACCAGCAGAGGGGGCAGCAATCAGCCCCAGCATTTT. It is translated as CATSRGGSNQPQHF.

This chain uses TRBV18 with TRBJ2-2, with 7 bases fitting TRBD1. The junction had 2 bases not matched to a gene; V was cut back by 4 bases and J by 3 bases. CDR3 length equals 14 residues. In germline, CDR1 is KGHSH, CDR2 LQKENI. This chain's CDR3 is CASSQGADTGELFF. DNA of the CDR3: TGTGCCAGCTCACAGGGGGCGGACACCGGGGAGCTGTTTTTT. Full variable domain (rest looked up from reference TRBV18 and TRBJ2-2): NAGVMQNPRHLVRRRGQEARLRCSPMKGHSHVYWYRQLPEEGLKFMVYLQKENIIDESGMPKERFSAEFPKEGPSILRIQQVVRGDSAAYFCASSQGADTGELFFGEGSRLTVL.

In this sample, this clone turned up a few times. The J gene is TRBJ1-1, the V gene TRBV18; TRBD1 aligns across 8 bases. J was trimmed by 0 bases and V by 2 bases; bases with no gene match: 2. The CDR3 covers 15 residues. Germline loops: CDR1 KGHSH, CDR2 LQKENI. The CDR3 nucleotides are TGTGCCAGCTCACCATGGACAGGGATGAACACTGAAGCTTTCTTT. It codes for CASSPWTGMNTEAFF.

V and J are TRBV7-9 and TRBJ1-1; D is possibly TRBD1 (5 bases). There are 15 residues in the CDR3. Per germline, CDR1 SEHNR and CDR2 FQNEAQ (reference sequence). Between the trimmed V and J ends, which lost 5 bases and 4 bases, there was a span of 17 bases. CDR3 sequence (DNA): TGTGCCAGCAGCCTAATGGGGGGAGGTGGCACTGAAGCTTTCTTT. This sequence encodes CASSLMGGGGTEAFF.

The V gene is TRBV11-2, the J gene TRBJ1-4; the match to TRBD1 covers 9 bases. The CDR3 is 15 amino acids. Trimming removed 4 bases from V and 5 bases from J; junction bases left unmatched: 5. Germline V lookup: CDR1 SGHAT, CDR2 FQNNGV. The CDR3 DNA reads as TGTGCCAGCAGCTCCCCGACAGGGGGGAATGAAAAACTGTTTTTT. It is translated as CASSSPTGGNEKLFF.

This rearrangement joins TRBV2 to TRBJ2-6; no clear D gene. Germline-derived CDR1 and CDR2 are SNHLY and FYNNEI. There are 14 residues in the CDR3. V was trimmed by 5 bases and J by 2 bases, leaving 7 bases between them. Here the CDR3 DNA reads TGTGCCAGCAGTTACATTACTGGGGCCAACGTCCTGACTTTC. The encoded protein is CASSYITGANVLTF.